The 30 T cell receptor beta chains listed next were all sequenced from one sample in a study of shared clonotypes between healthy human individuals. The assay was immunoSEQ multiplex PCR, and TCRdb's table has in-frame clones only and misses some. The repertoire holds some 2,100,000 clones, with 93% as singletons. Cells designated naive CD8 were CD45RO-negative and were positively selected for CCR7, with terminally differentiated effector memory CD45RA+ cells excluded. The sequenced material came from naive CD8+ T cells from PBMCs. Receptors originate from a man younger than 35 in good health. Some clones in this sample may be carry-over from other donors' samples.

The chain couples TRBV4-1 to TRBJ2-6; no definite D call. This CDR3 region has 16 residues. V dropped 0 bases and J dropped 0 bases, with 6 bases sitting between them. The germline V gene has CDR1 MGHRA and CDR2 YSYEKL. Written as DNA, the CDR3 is TGCGCCAGCAGCCAAGATGTGACCTCTGGGGCCAACGTCCTGACTTTC. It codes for CASSQDVTSGANVLTF.

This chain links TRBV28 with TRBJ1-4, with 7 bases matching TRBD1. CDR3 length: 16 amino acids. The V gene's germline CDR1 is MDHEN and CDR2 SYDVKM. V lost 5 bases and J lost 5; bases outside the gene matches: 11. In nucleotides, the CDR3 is TGTGCCAGCAGTACGTATACCGGGACAGTCAATGAAAAACTGTTTTTT. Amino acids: CASSTYTGTVNEKLFF. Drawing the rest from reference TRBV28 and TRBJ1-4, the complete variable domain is DVKVTQSSRYLVKRTGEKVFLECVQDMDHENMFWYRQDPGLGLRLIYFSYDVKMKEKGDIPEGYSVSREKKERFSLILESASTNQTSMYLCASSTYTGTVNEKLFFGSGTQLSVL.

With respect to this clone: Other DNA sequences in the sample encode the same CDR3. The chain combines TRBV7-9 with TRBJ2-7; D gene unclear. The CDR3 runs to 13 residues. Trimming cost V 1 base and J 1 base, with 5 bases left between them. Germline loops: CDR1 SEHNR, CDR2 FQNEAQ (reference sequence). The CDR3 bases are TGTGCCAGCAGCTTAGTGGAGTCCTACGAGCAGTACTTC. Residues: CASSLVESYEQYF.

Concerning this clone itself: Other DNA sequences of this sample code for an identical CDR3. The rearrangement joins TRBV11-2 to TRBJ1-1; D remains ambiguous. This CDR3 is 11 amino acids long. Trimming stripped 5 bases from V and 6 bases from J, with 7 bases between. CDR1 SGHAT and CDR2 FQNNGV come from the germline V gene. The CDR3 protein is CASSLGSEAFF. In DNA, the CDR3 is TGTGCCAGCAGCCTCGGATCTGAAGCTTTCTTT.

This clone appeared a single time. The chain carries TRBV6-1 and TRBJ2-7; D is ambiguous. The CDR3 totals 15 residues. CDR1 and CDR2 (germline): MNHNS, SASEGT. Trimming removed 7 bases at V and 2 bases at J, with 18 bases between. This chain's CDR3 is CASTGSWPVTYEQYF. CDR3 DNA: TGTGCCAGCACCGGATCTTGGCCTGTCACCTACGAGCAGTACTTC.

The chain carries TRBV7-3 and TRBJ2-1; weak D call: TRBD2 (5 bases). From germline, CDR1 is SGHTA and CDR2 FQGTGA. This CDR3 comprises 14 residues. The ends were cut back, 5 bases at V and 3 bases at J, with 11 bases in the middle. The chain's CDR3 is CASSRGGLYNEQFF. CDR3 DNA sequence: TGTGCCAGCAGCAGAGGTGGACTCTACAATGAGCAGTTCTTC.

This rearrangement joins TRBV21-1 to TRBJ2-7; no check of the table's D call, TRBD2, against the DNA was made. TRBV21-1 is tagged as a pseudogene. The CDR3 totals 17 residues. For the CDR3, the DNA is TGTGCCAGCAGCAAAGGAAGTGGCGGGAGGGCCTGGGACGAGCAGTACTTC. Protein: CASSKGSGGRAWDEQYF.

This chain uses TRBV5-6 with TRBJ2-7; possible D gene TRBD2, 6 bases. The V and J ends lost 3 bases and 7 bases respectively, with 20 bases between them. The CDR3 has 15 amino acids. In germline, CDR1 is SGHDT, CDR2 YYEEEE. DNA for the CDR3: TGTGCCAGCAGCTCCCGTACGGAGGGATTAGGGGAGCAGTACTTC. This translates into CASSSRTEGLGEQYF.

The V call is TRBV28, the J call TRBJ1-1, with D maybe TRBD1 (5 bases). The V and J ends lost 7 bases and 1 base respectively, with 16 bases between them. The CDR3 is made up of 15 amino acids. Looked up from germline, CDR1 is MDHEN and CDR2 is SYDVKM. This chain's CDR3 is CASKGFVTGNTEAFF. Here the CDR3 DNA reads TGTGCCAGCAAAGGTTTTGTAACAGGGAACACTGAAGCTTTCTTT.

As DNA, the CDR3 is TGTGCCAGCAGCCCAATGGGACAGTGGGCTTTCTTT. It codes for CASSPMGQWAFF. J is TRBJ1-1 and V is TRBV7-9, with 7 bases aligning to TRBD1. The CDR3 covers 12 residues. The V segment lost 5 bases and the J segment 11 bases; nucleotides outside the gene matches: 8. Germline V gene sequence: CDR1 SEHNR, CDR2 FQNEAQ (reference sequence).

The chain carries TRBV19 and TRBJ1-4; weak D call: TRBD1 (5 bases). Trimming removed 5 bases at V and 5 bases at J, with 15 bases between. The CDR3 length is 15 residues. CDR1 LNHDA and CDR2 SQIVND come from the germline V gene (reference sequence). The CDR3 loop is CASSPLGAVNEKLFF. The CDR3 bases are TGTGCCAGTAGTCCACTTGGGGCAGTCAATGAAAAACTGTTTTTT.

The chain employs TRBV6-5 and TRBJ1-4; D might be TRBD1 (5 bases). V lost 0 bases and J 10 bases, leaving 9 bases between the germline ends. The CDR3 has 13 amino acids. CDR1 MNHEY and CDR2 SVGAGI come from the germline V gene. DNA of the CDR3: TGTGCCAGCAGTTACTCGTCGAGGGGAAAACTGTTTTTT. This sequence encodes CASSYSSRGKLFF.

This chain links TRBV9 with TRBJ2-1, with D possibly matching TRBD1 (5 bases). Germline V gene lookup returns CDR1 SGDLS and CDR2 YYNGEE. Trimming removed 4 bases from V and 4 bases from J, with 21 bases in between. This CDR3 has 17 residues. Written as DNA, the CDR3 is TGTGCCAGCAGCCCCCGTAGGGGCAGCTCAACTTACAATGAGCAGTTCTTC. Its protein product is CASSPRRGSSTYNEQFF.

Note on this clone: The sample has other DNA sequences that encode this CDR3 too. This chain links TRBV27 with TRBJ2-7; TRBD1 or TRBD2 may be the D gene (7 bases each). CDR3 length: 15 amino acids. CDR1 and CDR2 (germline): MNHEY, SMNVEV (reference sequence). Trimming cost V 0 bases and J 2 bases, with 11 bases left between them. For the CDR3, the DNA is TGTGCCAGCAGTTTATCGGCAGGGGGGGCCTACGAGCAGTACTTC. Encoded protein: CASSLSAGGAYEQYF.

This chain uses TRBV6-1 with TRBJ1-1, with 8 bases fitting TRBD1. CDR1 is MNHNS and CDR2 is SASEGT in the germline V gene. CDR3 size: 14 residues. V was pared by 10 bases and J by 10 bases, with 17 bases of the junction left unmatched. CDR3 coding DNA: TGTGCCAACACCCCCGACCAGGGGGCAGTTGGAGCTTTCTTT. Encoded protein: CANTPDQGAVGAFF.

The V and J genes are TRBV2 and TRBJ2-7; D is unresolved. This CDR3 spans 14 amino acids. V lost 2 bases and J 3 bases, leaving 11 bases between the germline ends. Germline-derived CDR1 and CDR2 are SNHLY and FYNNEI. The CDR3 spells CASSERGKGYEQYF. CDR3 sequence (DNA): TGTGCCAGCAGTGAACGTGGGAAGGGCTACGAGCAGTACTTC.

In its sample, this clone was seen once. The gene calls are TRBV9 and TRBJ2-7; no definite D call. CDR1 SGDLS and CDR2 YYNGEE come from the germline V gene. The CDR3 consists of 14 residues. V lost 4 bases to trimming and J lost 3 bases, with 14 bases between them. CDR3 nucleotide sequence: TGTGCCAGCAGCCACCACGGAGAAATCTACGAGCAGTACTTC. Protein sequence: CASSHHGEIYEQYF. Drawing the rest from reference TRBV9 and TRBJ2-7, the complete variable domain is DSGVTQTPKHLITATGQRVTLRCSPRSGDLSVYWYQQSLDQGLQFLIQYYNGEERAKGNILERFSAQQFPDLHSELNLSSLELGDSALYFCASSHHGEIYEQYFGPGTRLTVT.

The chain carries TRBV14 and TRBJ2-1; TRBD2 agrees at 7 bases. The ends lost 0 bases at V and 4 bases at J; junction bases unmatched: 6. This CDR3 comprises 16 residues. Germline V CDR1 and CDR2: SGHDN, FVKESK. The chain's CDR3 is CASSQEWREPYNEQFF. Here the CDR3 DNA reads TGTGCCAGCAGCCAAGAGTGGCGGGAGCCGTACAATGAGCAGTTCTTC.

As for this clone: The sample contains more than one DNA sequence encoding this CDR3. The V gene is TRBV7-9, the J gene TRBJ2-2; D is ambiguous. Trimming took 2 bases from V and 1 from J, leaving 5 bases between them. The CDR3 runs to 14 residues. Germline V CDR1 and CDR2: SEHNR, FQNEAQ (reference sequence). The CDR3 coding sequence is TGTGCCAGCAGCTTACAAGGGAACACCGGGGAGCTGTTTTTT. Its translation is CASSLQGNTGELFF.

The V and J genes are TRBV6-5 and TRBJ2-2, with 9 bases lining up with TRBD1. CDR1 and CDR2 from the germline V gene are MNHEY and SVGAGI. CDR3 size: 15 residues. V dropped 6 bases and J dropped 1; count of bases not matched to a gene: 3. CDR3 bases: TGTGCCAGCAGGTGGACAGGGGAGAACACCGGGGAGCTGTTTTTT. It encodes CASRWTGENTGELFF.

The CDR3 sequence is CASSSDYDQETQYF. As DNA, the CDR3 is TGTGCCAGCAGTTCGGACTATGACCAAGAGACCCAGTACTTC. The rearrangement joins TRBV27 to TRBJ2-5; D may be TRBD2 (6 bases). The length of the CDR3 is 14 residues. From germline, CDR1 is MNHEY and CDR2 SMNVEV (reference sequence). V was trimmed by 4 bases and J by 0 bases, leaving 9 bases between them.

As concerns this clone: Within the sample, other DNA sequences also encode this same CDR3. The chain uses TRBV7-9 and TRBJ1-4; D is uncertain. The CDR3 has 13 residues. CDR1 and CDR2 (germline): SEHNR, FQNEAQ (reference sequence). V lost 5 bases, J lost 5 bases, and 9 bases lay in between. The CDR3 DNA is TGTGCCAGCAGCCCTCCGGGCAATGAAAAACTGTTTTTT. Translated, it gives CASSPPGNEKLFF.

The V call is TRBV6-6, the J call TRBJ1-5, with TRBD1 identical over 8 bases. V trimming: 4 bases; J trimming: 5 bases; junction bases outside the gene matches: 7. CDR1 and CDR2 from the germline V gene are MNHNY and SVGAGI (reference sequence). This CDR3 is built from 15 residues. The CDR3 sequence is CASSSRDRNYQPQHF. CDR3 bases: TGTGCCAGCAGTTCACGGGACAGGAACTATCAGCCCCAGCATTTT.

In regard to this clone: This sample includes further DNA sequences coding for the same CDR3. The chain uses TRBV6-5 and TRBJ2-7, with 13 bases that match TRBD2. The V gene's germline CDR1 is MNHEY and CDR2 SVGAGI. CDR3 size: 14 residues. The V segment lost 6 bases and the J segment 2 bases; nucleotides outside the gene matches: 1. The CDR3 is CASRTSGRAYEQYF. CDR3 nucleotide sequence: TGTGCCAGCAGAACTAGCGGGAGGGCCTACGAGCAGTACTTC.

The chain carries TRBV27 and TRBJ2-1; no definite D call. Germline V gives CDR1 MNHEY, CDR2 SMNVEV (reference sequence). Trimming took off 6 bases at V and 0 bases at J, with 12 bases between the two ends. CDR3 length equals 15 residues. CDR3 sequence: CASSRTPNSYNEQFF. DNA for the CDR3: TGTGCCAGCAGCCGTACACCCAACTCCTACAATGAGCAGTTCTTC.

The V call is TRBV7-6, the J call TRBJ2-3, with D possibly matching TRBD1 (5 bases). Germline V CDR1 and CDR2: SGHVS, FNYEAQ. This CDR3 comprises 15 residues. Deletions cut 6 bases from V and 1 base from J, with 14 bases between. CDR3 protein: CASSWTLLRTDTQYF. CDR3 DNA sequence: TGTGCCAGCAGTTGGACACTCCTTCGCACAGATACGCAGTATTTT.

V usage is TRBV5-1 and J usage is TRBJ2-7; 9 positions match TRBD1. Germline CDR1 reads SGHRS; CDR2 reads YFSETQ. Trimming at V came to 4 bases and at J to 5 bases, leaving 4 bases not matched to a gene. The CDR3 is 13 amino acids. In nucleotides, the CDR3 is TGCGCCAGCAGCGGGACAGGGTTTCACGAGCAGTACTTC. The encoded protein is CASSGTGFHEQYF.

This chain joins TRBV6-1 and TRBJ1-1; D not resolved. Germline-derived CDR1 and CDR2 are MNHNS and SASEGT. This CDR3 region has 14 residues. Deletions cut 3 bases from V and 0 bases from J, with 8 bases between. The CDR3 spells CASSDLELNTEAFF. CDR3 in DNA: TGTGCCAGCAGTGATCTCGAACTGAACACTGAAGCTTTCTTT.

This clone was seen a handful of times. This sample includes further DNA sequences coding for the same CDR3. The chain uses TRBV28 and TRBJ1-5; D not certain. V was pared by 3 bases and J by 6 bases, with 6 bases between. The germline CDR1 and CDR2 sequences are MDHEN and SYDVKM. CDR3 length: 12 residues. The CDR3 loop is CASSFPGQPQHF. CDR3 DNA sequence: TGTGCCAGCAGTTTTCCCGGTCAGCCCCAGCATTTT. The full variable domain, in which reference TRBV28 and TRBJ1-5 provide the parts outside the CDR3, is DVKVTQSSRYLVKRTGEKVFLECVQDMDHENMFWYRQDPGLGLRLIYFSYDVKMKEKGDIPEGYSVSREKKERFSLILESASTNQTSMYLCASSFPGQPQHFGDGTRLSIL.

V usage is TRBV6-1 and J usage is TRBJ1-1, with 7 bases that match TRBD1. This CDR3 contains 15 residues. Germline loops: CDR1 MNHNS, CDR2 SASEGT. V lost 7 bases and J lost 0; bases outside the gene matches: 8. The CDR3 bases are TGTGCCAGCACCGAAGATCAGGGGGTGAACACTGAAGCTTTCTTT. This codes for CASTEDQGVNTEAFF.